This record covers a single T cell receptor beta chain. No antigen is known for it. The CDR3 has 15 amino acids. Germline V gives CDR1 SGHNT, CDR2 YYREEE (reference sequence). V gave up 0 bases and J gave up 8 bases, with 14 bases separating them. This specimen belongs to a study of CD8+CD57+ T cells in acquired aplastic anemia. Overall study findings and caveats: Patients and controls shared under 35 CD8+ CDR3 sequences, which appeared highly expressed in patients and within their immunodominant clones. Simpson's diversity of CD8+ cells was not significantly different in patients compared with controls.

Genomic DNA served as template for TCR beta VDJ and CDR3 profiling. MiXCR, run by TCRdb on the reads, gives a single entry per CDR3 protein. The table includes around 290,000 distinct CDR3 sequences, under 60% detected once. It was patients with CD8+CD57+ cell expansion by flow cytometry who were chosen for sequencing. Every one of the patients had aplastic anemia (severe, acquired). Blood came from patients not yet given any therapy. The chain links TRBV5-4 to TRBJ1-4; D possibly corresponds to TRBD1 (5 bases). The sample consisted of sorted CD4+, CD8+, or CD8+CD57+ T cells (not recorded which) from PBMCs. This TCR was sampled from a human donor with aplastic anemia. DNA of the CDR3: TGTGCCAGCAGCTTGGCCGGGGCAGGCGGGGAAAAACTGTTTTTT. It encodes CASSLAGAGGEKLFF.